The text below deals with one T cell receptor beta chain. This specimen belongs to a study of blood T cell repertoires in COVID-19. Study summary: Samples came from the United States, Italy and Spain, spanning acute and convalescent COVID-19. PBMCs, B-cell-depleted T cells, or T cells provided the cDNA or gDNA that made up the material.

How the authors handled the data: Estimation of nucleated cell counts relied on the amplification of reference gene primers. Repertoires were generated with immunoSEQ multiplex PCR, while TCRdb's copy carries only in-frame clones and drops some. The V and J calls and clone size are taken from that table; D and trimming were inferred from the DNA. The sample has 250,000 to 300,000 clones; about 89% are singletons. V lost 3 bases and J 3 bases, leaving 6 bases between the germline ends. The length of the CDR3 is 12 residues. CDR1 is KGHSH and CDR2 is LQKENI in the germline V gene. The TCR was taken from a woman aged 60-75 years with acute or convalescent COVID-19. The chain has TRBV18 and TRBJ2-7; D unresolved. The sample taken for sequencing was peripheral blood. CDR3 bases: TGTGCCAGCTCACCCACGGTCTACGAGCAGTACTTC. It translates to CASSPTVYEQYF.